What follows are 7 T cell receptor beta chains derived from one specimen sequenced in a study of T cell repertoires in cytomegalovirus infection. No antigen has been assigned to these receptors. TCRdb redid the calling of the reads with MiXCR, one entry per CDR3 protein. The sample has about 890,000 distinct CDR3 sequences, about a third seen once; the top ten hold around an eighth. The material sequenced was cultured CD8+ T cells from PBMCs, taken from culture after CMV antigen stimulation. The receptors derive from a human donor in good health (CMV status not recorded). Some clones in this sample may be carry-over from other donors' samples.

In this sample, this clonotype turned up a few times. V usage is TRBV4-1 and J usage is TRBJ1-6, with 8 bases fitting TRBD1. The CDR3 contains 14 residues. Germline-derived CDR1 and CDR2 are MGHRA and YSYEKL. Trimming took 7 bases from V and 9 from J; bases not matched to a gene: 8. The CDR3 reads CASTGQGISSPLHF. Here the CDR3 DNA reads TGCGCCAGCACCGGACAGGGTATTTCTTCACCCCTCCACTTT.

CDR3 region: CASSLDRGETGELFF. CDR3 nucleotides: TGCGCCAGCAGTCTGGACAGGGGGGAGACCGGGGAGCTGTTTTTT. The rearrangement links TRBV5-1 to TRBJ2-2, with 10 bases matching TRBD1. V dropped 5 bases and J dropped 5; count of bases not matched to a gene: 6. The CDR3 runs to 15 residues. Germline loops: CDR1 SGHRS, CDR2 YFSETQ.

There are a few counts of this clonotype. The rearrangement links TRBV27 to TRBJ2-7; D perhaps matches TRBD2 (5 bases). Trimming took 6 bases from V and 1 from J, leaving 16 bases between them. Germline V lookup: CDR1 MNHEY, CDR2 SMNVEV (reference sequence). This CDR3 has 15 residues. CDR3 residues: CASSLFPRGSYEQYF. CDR3 nucleotides: TGTGCCAGCAGCCTTTTCCCACGGGGATCCTACGAGCAGTACTTC.

The chain has TRBV6-5 and TRBJ2-7; D is uncertain. Trimming took 0 bases from V and 0 from J, leaving 21 bases between them. This CDR3 is 19 amino acids long. Per the germline V gene, CDR1 is MNHEY and CDR2 is SVGAGI. The CDR3 loop reads CASSYSPLRHRPNSYEQYF. CDR3 DNA sequence: TGTGCCAGCAGTTACTCCCCCCTTAGACACCGCCCAAACTCCTACGAGCAGTACTTC.

This clonotype was detected only a few times. The gene calls are TRBV6-5 and TRBJ2-1, with 7 nucleotides matching TRBD1. J lost 6 bases, V lost 5 bases, and 13 bases had no gene match. CDR3 length equals 16 residues. Germline CDR1 reads MNHEY; CDR2 reads SVGAGI. CDR3 protein: CASSPELVTGINEQFF. The CDR3 DNA follows: TGTGCCAGCAGTCCAGAACTCGTGACAGGGATCAATGAGCAGTTCTTC.

J is TRBJ2-5 and V is TRBV7-9; D remains unclear. Trimming took off 5 bases at V and 1 base at J, with 11 bases between the two ends. Germline CDR1 SEHNR, CDR2 FQNEAQ (reference sequence). The CDR3 runs 14 residues. The CDR3 nucleotides read TGTGCCAGCAGCGTGTTGTCTAGCCAAGAGACCCAGTACTTC. It specifies CASSVLSSQETQYF.

Comments on this clonotype: This sequence may be a read error, since a much larger clone differs from it by one base. The CDR3 ends on some other residue instead of the conserved phenylalanine or tryptophan, so this is likely a read error. The rearrangement links TRBV7-2 to TRBJ1-2; D uncertain. This CDR3 contains 14 residues. CDR1 SGHTA and CDR2 FQGNSA come from the germline V gene. The V end was cut by 4 bases, the J end by 5 bases, with 14 bases between. DNA of the CDR3: TGTGCCAGCAGCTCGTCCGGACCGGGGTATGGCTACACCATC. As protein: CASSSSGPGYGYTI.